This T cell receptor beta chain was identified during a study of identical twins. Findings and limits, study-wide: Carriage of fewer insertions was seen in abundant cord blood beta clonotypes, whereas memory repertoires showed none.

The ends lost 4 bases at V and 2 bases at J; junction bases unmatched: 10. CDR1 is SGHTA, CDR2 FQGNSA, per germline. The CDR3 length is 17 residues. Unique molecular identifiers were present on cDNA, and template switching added a universal primer site. TCRdb re-derived calls from the 5' RACE reads in MiXCR, one entry per CDR3 protein. This table has about 460,000 distinct CDR3 sequences, over 12% appearing once. With respect to this clonotype: Its antigen is unidentified.

Only healthy Caucasians were included as donors. The sample was also reused in another study, on yellow fever vaccine responses in identical twins.

Sample: CD4+ T cells sorted from blood. The chain is built from TRBV7-2 and TRBJ2-3; 9 bases line up with TRBD2. The receptor was isolated from a woman under 30 in good health. The DNA for the CDR3 is TGTGCCAGCAGCTCCAAAAGTGGCGGGAGGGTCACAGATACGCAGTATTTT. It encodes CASSSKSGGRVTDTQYF.